This TCR beta chain was identified during a study of T-cell reconstitution after alpha-beta-depleted transplantation in children. A TCRbeta library incorporating unique molecular identifiers was prepared. TCRdb called the PCR reads again in MiXCR, with one record for every CDR3 protein. Counted here are roughly 590,000 distinct CDR3 sequences, around 16% occurring once; the ten biggest clones make up 0.8% to 1.1%. This CDR3 is 18 amino acids long. J gave up 0 bases and V 3 bases, and 8 bases lay outside the gene matches. The germline V gene encodes CDR1 MNHEY and CDR2 SMNVEV (reference sequence). This clonotype was seen a few times.

This clonotype originated in a human donor who donated a stem cell graft to a child with acute myeloid leukemia. This chain links TRBV27 with TRBJ1-5, with 10 bases matching TRBD1. Sequencing used PBMCs from the stem cell graft donor, obtained from the stem cell graft. This chain's CDR3 is CASSLGTGAPHSNQPQHF. The CDR3 DNA follows: TGTGCCAGCAGTTTGGGGACAGGGGCCCCTCATAGCAATCAGCCCCAGCATTTT.